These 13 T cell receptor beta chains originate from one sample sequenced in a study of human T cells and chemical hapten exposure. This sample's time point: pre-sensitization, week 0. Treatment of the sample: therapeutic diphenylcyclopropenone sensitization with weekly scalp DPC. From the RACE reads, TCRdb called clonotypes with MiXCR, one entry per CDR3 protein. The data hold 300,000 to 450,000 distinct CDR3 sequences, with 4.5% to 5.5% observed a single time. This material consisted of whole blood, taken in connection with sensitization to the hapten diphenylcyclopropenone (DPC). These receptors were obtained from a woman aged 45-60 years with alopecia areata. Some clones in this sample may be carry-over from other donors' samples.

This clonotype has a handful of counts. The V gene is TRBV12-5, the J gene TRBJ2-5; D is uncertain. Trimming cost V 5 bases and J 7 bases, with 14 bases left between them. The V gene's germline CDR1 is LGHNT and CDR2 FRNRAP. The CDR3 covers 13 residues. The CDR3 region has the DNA TGTGCTAGTGGTCAGACGGAGTGGGCGACCCAGTACTTC. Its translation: CASGQTEWATQYF.

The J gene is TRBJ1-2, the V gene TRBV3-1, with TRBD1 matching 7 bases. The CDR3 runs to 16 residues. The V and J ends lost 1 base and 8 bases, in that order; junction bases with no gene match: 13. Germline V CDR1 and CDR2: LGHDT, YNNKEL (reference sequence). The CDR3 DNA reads TGTGCCAGCAGCCAAGCGGGAGGGGGCGCGGGTCAAGGCTACACCTTC. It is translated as CASSQAGGGAGQGYTF.

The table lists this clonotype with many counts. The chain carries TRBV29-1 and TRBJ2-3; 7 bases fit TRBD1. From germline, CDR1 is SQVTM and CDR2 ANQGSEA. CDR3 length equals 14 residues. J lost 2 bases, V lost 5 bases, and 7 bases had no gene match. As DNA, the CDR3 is TGCAGCGTTACACCGGGACAGATCACAGATACGCAGTATTTT. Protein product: CSVTPGQITDTQYF.

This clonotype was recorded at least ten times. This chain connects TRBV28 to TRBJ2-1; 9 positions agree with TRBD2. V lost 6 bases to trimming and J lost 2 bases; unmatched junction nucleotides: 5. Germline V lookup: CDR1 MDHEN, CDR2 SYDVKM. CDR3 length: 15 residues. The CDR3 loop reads CASSPLAGTYNEQFF. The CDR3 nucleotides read TGTGCCAGCAGCCCGCTAGCGGGGACCTACAATGAGCAGTTCTTC.

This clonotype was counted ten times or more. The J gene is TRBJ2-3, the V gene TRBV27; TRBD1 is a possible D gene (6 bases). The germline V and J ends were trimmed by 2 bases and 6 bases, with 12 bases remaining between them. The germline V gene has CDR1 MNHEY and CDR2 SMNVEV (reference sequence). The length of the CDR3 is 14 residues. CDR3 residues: CASSLGRGKDTQYF. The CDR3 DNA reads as TGTGCCAGCAGTTTAGGCAGGGGAAAGGATACGCAGTATTTT.

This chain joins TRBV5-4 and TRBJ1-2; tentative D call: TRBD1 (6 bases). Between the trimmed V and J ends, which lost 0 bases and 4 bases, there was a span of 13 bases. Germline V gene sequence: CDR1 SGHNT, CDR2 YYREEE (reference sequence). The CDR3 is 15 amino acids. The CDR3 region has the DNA TGTGCCAGCAGCTTGGCCGGCAGGGGAATCTATGGCTACACCTTC. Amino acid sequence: CASSLAGRGIYGYTF.

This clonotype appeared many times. The CDR3 spells CASSFLPAGTGAWGYTF. The DNA of the CDR3 is TGCGCCAGCAGCTTTTTACCCGCCGGGACAGGGGCCTGGGGCTACACCTTC. The chain recombines TRBV5-1 with TRBJ1-2; 10 positions match TRBD1. Germline loops: CDR1 SGHRS, CDR2 YFSETQ. V shed 2 bases, J shed 8 bases, and the junction held 15 bases outside the gene matches. The CDR3 has 17 amino acids.

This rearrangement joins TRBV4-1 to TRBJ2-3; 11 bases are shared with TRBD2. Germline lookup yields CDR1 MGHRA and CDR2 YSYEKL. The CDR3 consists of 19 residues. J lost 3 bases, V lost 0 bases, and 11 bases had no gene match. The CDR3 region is CASSQDLTSGGGFTDTQYF. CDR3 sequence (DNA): TGCGCCAGCAGCCAAGATCTTACTAGCGGGGGTGGGTTTACAGATACGCAGTATTTT.

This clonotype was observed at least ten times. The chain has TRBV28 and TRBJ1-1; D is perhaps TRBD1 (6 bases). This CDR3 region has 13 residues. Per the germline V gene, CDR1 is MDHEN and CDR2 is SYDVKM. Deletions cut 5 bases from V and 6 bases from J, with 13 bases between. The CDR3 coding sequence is TGTGCCAGCAGTCCCAGGACAGTCGCTGAAGCTTTCTTT. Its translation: CASSPRTVAEAFF.

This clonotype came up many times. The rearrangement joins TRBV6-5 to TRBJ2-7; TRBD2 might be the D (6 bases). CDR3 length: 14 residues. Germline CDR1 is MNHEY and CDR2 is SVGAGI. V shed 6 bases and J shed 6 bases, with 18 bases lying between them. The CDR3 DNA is TGTGCCAGCAGCTGGGGGGTAGGGGCTGCCGAGCAGTACTTC. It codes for CASSWGVGAAEQYF.

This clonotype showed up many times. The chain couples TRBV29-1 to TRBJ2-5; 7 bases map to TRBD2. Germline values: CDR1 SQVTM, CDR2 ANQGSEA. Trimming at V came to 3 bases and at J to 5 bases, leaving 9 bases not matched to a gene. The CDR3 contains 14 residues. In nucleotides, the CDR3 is TGCAGCGTTGACAGGCTAGCGGTCGGTGAGACCCAGTACTTC. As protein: CSVDRLAVGETQYF.

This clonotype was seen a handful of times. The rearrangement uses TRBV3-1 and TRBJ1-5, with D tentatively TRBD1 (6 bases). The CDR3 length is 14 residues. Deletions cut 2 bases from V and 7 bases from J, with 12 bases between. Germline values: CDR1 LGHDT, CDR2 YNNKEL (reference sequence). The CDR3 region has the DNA TGTGCCAGCAGCCAATACAGGGTGAACCAGCCCCAGCATTTT. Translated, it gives CASSQYRVNQPQHF.

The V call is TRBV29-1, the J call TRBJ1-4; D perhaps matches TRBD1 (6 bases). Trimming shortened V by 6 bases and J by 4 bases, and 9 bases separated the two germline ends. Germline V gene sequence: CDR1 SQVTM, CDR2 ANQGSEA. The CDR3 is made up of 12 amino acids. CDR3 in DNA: TGCAGCGTCAGGGGTTTTAATGAAAAACTGTTTTTT. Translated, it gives CSVRGFNEKLFF.